Below are 25 T cell receptor beta chains sequenced from a single sample in a study of blood T cell repertoires in COVID-19. The method was immunoSEQ multiplex PCR; TCRdb's version includes in-frame clones alone and lacks a portion of them. The table has 200,000 to 300,000 clones, over 70% seen once. Source material: peripheral blood. Receptors were obtained from a human donor in a cohort sampled during active COVID-19.

The gene calls are TRBV18 and TRBJ2-1; 9 nucleotides match TRBD2. Germline V CDR1 and CDR2: KGHSH, LQKENI. The CDR3 extends over 14 amino acids. Unmatched junction bases numbered 6, after V lost 3 bases and J lost 9 bases. The chain's CDR3 is CASSPGTSSGEQFF. The CDR3, as DNA: TGTGCCAGCTCACCTGGGACTAGCTCAGGTGAGCAGTTCTTC.

The count of this clone is one. The chain uses TRBV5-4 and TRBJ1-2, with TRBD1 matching 7 bases. The CDR3 sequence is 15 residues long. CDR1 and CDR2 from the germline V gene are SGHNT and YYREEE (reference sequence). V lost 0 bases and J lost 6; bases outside the gene matches: 8. This CDR3 is CASSLAGQGVDGYTF. CDR3 DNA sequence: TGTGCCAGCAGCTTGGCCGGGCAGGGGGTGGATGGCTACACCTTC.

The chain recombines TRBV5-1 with TRBJ2-2; 9 nucleotides line up with TRBD1. J lost 4 bases, V lost 2 bases, and 6 bases had no gene match. There are 16 residues in the CDR3. Germline-derived CDR1 and CDR2 are SGHRS and YFSETQ. The CDR3 loop is CASSLQGALGTGELFF. The CDR3 coding sequence is TGCGCCAGCAGCTTACAGGGGGCGCTGGGCACCGGGGAGCTGTTTTTT.

Of note for this clone: One end of the junction is discordant with germline, which a read error may explain. The chain is built from TRBV28 and TRBJ2-1; a possible D gene is TRBD1 (6 bases). CDR3 length equals 15 residues. Germline values: CDR1 MDHEN, CDR2 SYDVKM. In DNA, the CDR3 is TGTGTCAGCAGTTTCCCCGGACAGTCCTACAATGAGCAGTTCTTC. This encodes CVSSFPGQSYNEQFF.

The chain joins TRBV29-1 to TRBJ1-2; TRBD1 aligns across 10 bases. This CDR3 spans 13 amino acids. Per germline, CDR1 SQVTM and CDR2 ANQGSEA. With V trimmed by 4 bases and J by 4 bases, 3 bases remained unmatched. CDR3 sequence reads: CSVVRQGAYGYTF. CDR3 coding DNA: TGCAGCGTTGTCCGACAGGGGGCCTATGGCTACACCTTC.

This clone was observed a few times. The chain is built from TRBV4-3 and TRBJ1-6, with TRBD1 identical over 8 bases. The germline gives CDR1 LGHNA, CDR2 YSLEER. The CDR3 has 16 residues. The V gene end was trimmed by 0 bases and the J gene end by 7 bases; junction bases not matched to a gene: 5. CDR3 sequence: CASSQDLGQENSPLHF. For the CDR3, the DNA is TGCGCCAGCAGCCAAGATCTGGGACAGGAGAATTCACCCCTCCACTTT.

The V and J genes are TRBV5-1 and TRBJ2-3; 13 bases agree with TRBD2. CDR3 size: 16 residues. J lost 4 bases, V lost 0 bases, and 2 bases had no gene match. Germline assignment: CDR1 SGHRS and CDR2 YFSETQ. The CDR3 loop is CASSLETSGGPDTQYF. DNA of the CDR3: TGCGCCAGCAGCTTGGAGACTAGCGGGGGGCCAGATACGCAGTATTTT.

J is TRBJ1-2 and V is TRBV9, with D perhaps matching TRBD1 (5 bases). Germline CDR1 is SGDLS and CDR2 is YYNGEE. CDR3 length: 15 amino acids. Trimming pared 0 bases from V and 0 bases from J, leaving 9 bases between. CDR3 coding DNA: TGTGCCAGCAGCGTAGACACAGGAGCTAACTATGGCTACACCTTC. It encodes CASSVDTGANYGYTF.

The chain joins TRBV10-3 to TRBJ2-7; 12 bases agree with TRBD2. This CDR3 has 15 amino acids. Unmatched junction bases numbered 8, after V lost 6 bases and J lost 5 bases. Germline assignment: CDR1 ENHRY and CDR2 SYGVKD. The CDR3 DNA follows: TGTGCCATCAGGGGACTAGCGGGTCCTCTCCACGAGCAGTACTTC. Amino acid sequence: CAIRGLAGPLHEQYF.

The chain carries TRBV29-1 and TRBJ2-3; 8 nucleotides match TRBD2. CDR3 size: 19 residues. With 4 bases clipped from V and 2 bases from J, the junction kept 20 bases outside the gene matches. Germline-derived CDR1 and CDR2 are SQVTM and ANQGSEA. DNA of the CDR3: TGCAGCGTTGGCGAGGCGCGGGAGGATCAGTTAAGTTTCACAGATACGCAGTATTTT. Encoded protein: CSVGEAREDQLSFTDTQYF.

The V and J genes are TRBV3-1 (or the pseudogene TRBV3-2) and TRBJ2-1; 8 bases map to TRBD2. J was trimmed by 2 bases and V by 0 bases; bases with no gene match: 6. Germline V gives CDR1 LGHDT, CDR2 YNNKEL (reference sequence). This CDR3 comprises 17 residues. The DNA of the CDR3 is TGTGCCAGCAGCCAAGATCGCGCGCGGGGGGCCTACAATGAGCAGTTCTTC. Residues: CASSQDRARGAYNEQFF.

This clone was observed a handful of times. The chain employs TRBV7-9 and TRBJ1-5, with D perhaps TRBD1 (6 bases). V lost 1 base to trimming and J lost 5 bases, with 6 bases between them. Germline lookup yields CDR1 SEHNR and CDR2 FQNEAQ (reference sequence). This CDR3 has 13 amino acids. Here the CDR3 DNA reads TGTGCCAGCAGCTTAGAGGGGGATCAGCCCCAGCATTTT. This translates into CASSLEGDQPQHF.

The rearrangement uses TRBV19 and TRBJ2-5; TRBD1 matches 8 bases. The V segment lost 8 bases and the J segment 4 bases; nucleotides outside the gene matches: 6. This CDR3 has 13 residues. Germline-derived CDR1 and CDR2 are LNHDA and SQIVND (reference sequence). The CDR3 DNA sequence: TGTGCCAGTGAAGGACAGGGTGGAGAGACCCAGTACTTC. It codes for CASEGQGGETQYF. Drawing the rest from reference TRBV19 and TRBJ2-5, the complete variable domain is DGGITQSPKYLFRKEGQNVTLSCEQNLNHDAMYWYRQDPGQGLRLIYYSQIVNDFQKGDIAEGYSVSREKKESFPLTVTSAQKNPTAFYLCASEGQGGETQYFGPGTRLLVL.

The chain combines TRBV4-1 with TRBJ2-7, with 7 bases fitting TRBD1. CDR1 MGHRA and CDR2 YSYEKL come from the germline V gene. The CDR3 has 15 residues. J was trimmed by 2 bases and V by 1 base; bases with no gene match: 5. CDR3 residues: CASSQASGQTYEQYF. CDR3 DNA sequence: TGCGCCAGCAGCCAAGCCTCGGGACAGACCTACGAGCAGTACTTC.

The rearrangement uses TRBV7-6 and TRBJ2-5, with 11 bases that match TRBD2. The CDR3 runs to 16 residues. Germline CDR1 and CDR2: SGHVS and FNYEAQ. J gave up 5 bases and V 5 bases, and 10 bases lay outside the gene matches. CDR3 bases: TGTGCCAGCAGCACGTTAGCGGGGGGGCCGCGGGAGACCCAGTACTTC. It codes for CASSTLAGGPRETQYF.

The V call is TRBV5-5, the J call TRBJ1-1; 7 bases agree with TRBD1. The V and J ends lost 2 bases and 1 base, in that order; junction bases with no gene match: 5. The CDR3 extends over 15 amino acids. Germline V gene data show CDR1 as SGHKS and CDR2 as YYEKEE (reference sequence). The CDR3: CASSLGTDQNTEAFF. CDR3 DNA: TGTGCCAGCAGCTTAGGGACAGACCAGAACACTGAAGCTTTCTTT.

The CDR3 DNA reads TGCGCCAGCAGCCAAGTATCGACAGGGGAAGCTGGAAACACCATATATTTT. Amino acid sequence: CASSQVSTGEAGNTIYF. The rearrangement links TRBV4-3 to TRBJ1-3; 8 bases map to TRBD1. The CDR3 consists of 17 residues. With V trimmed by 1 base and J by 2 bases, 7 bases remained unmatched. Germline lookup yields CDR1 LGHNA and CDR2 YSLEER.

The rearrangement uses TRBV11-2 and TRBJ2-1, with TRBD2 matching over 7 bases. Trimming removed 6 bases from V and 6 bases from J; junction bases left unmatched: 8. Germline loops: CDR1 SGHAT, CDR2 FQNNGV. The CDR3 has 14 residues. The CDR3 DNA sequence: TGTGCCAGCAGGGGGGGGATAGAATTCAATGAGCAGTTCTTC. Residues: CASRGGIEFNEQFF.

The chain has TRBV7-8 and TRBJ1-4; 10 positions match TRBD1. V lost 5 bases and J lost 4; bases outside the gene matches: 4. Looked up from germline, CDR1 is SGHVS and CDR2 is FQNEAQ. The CDR3 is 15 amino acids. CDR3 coding DNA: TGTGCCAGCAGCATGGGACAGGGGAGTAATGAAAAACTGTTTTTT. It codes for CASSMGQGSNEKLFF.

The chain recombines TRBV10-1 with TRBJ2-7; 9 nucleotides align to TRBD2. The CDR3 loop spans 16 amino acids. In germline, CDR1 is WNHNN, CDR2 SYGVQD (reference sequence). The junction had 8 bases not matched to a gene; V was cut back by 1 base and J by 4 bases. Written as DNA, the CDR3 is TGCGCCAGCAGTGAGTTTAGTAGCGGGGGAGTTTACGAGCAGTACTTC. This gives the protein CASSEFSSGGVYEQYF.

The sample holds a few counts of this clone. V gene TRBV29-1 combines with J gene TRBJ1-2; D gene uncertain. V lost 8 bases, J lost 2 bases, and 12 bases lay in between. There are 12 residues in the CDR3. CDR1 is SQVTM, CDR2 ANQGSEA, per germline. The DNA of the CDR3 is TGCAGCTCCTACCGCCACAACTATGGCTACACCTTC. It is translated as CSSYRHNYGYTF.

This sequence joins TRBV4-1 and TRBJ1-1; 7 positions match TRBD1. The CDR3 spans 15 residues. J was trimmed by 0 bases and V by 4 bases; bases with no gene match: 5. Germline V lookup: CDR1 MGHRA, CDR2 YSYEKL. CDR3 DNA: TGCGCCAGCAGCCTCCGGACAGGTTTGAACACTGAAGCTTTCTTT. This codes for CASSLRTGLNTEAFF.

This chain links TRBV5-1 with TRBJ1-2; TRBD1 matches at 10 bases. CDR1 is SGHRS and CDR2 is YFSETQ in the germline V gene. The CDR3 spans 17 residues. Trimming took 2 bases from V and 8 from J; bases not matched to a gene: 15. CDR3 DNA: TGCGCCAGCAGCTTAGTCGCCACCGGGACAGGGGTAGGCGGCTACACCTTC. Protein sequence: CASSLVATGTGVGGYTF.

The rearrangement uses TRBV20-1 and TRBJ2-1; tentatively, D is TRBD2 (6 bases). Germline loops: CDR1 DFQATT, CDR2 SNEGSKA (reference sequence). V shed 5 bases and J shed 10 bases, with 9 bases lying between them. The CDR3 totals 10 residues. The DNA for the CDR3 is TGCAGTGCTGTCCGGGGGGAGCAGTTCTTC. As protein: CSAVRGEQFF.

With regard to this clone: At one end, the junction sequence differs from germline, possibly due to a read error. The J gene is TRBJ1-2, the V gene TRBV6-6; maybe TRBD1 (6 bases). Germline CDR1 reads MNHNY; CDR2 reads SVGAGI (reference sequence). The length of the CDR3 is 11 residues. CDR3 amino acids: CASSYSRDTFF. The CDR3 DNA sequence: TGTGCCAGCAGTTACTCTCGGGACACCTTCTTC.